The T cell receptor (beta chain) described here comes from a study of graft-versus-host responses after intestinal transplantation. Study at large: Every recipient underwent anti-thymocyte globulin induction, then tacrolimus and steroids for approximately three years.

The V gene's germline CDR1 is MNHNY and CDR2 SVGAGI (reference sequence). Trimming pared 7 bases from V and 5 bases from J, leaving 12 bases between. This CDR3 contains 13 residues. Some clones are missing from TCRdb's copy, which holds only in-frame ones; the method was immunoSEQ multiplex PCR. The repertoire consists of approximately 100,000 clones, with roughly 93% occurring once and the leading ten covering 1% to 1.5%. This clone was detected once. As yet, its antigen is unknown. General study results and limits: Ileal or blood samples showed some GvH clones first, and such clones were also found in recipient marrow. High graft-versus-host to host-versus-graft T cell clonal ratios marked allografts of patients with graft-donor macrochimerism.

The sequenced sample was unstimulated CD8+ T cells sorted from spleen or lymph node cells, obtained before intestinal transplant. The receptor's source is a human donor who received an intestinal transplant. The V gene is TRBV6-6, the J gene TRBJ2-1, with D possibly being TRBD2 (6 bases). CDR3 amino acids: CASNGGLHNEQFF. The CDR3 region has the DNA TGTGCCAGCAATGGGGGGTTACACAATGAGCAGTTCTTC.